The next 31 T cell receptor beta chains were all read from a single sample in a study of T-cell reconstitution after alpha-beta-depleted transplantation in children. Preparation of the TCRbeta library involved a method that used unique molecular identifiers. TCRdb re-called the PCR reads through MiXCR, storing one row per CDR3 protein. The repertoire holds 200,000 to 250,000 distinct CDR3 sequences, with 7.5% to 10% as singletons. Sequencing used PBMCs from the stem cell graft donor, obtained from the stem cell graft. These receptors all come from a human donor who donated a stem cell graft to a child with SCID.

Many counts were recorded for this clonotype. V gene TRBV9 combines with J gene TRBJ1-2; TRBD1 might be the D (5 bases). The CDR3 has 13 amino acids. V was shortened by 5 bases and J by 2 bases, with 10 bases between the two germline ends. The germline V gene encodes CDR1 SGDLS and CDR2 YYNGEE. Here the CDR3 DNA reads TGTGCCAGCAGGGGGGGACCAAACTATGGCTACACCTTC. As protein: CASRGGPNYGYTF.

This clonotype was observed many times. The chain has TRBV12-5 and TRBJ1-1; D remains unclear. The germline V and J ends were trimmed by 7 bases and 0 bases, with 18 bases remaining between them. CDR3 length equals 16 residues. The germline CDR1 and CDR2 sequences are LGHNT and FRNRAP. Here the CDR3 DNA reads TGTGCTAGTGAGGCACCGGACGGCTATATGAACACTGAAGCTTTCTTT. It translates to CASEAPDGYMNTEAFF.

This clonotype was counted ten times or more. The rearrangement joins TRBV7-2 to TRBJ2-5, with 7 bases that match TRBD2. The CDR3 consists of 16 residues. Germline CDR1 SGHTA, CDR2 FQGNSA. Trimming cost V 4 bases and J 2 bases; bases outside gene matches: 10. The CDR3 sequence: CASSSRSAGTQETQYF. DNA for the CDR3: TGTGCCAGCAGCTCCCGGTCAGCGGGGACTCAAGAGACCCAGTACTTC.

With regard to this clonotype: A much more abundant neighbour one base away suggests this may be a read error. The chain uses TRBV4-2 and TRBJ1-2; 11 bases map to TRBD1. CDR3 length: 16 residues. The germline V gene has CDR1 LGHNA and CDR2 YNFKEQ. DNA of the CDR3: TGTGCCAGCAGCCAACCGGGACAGGGGGATAACTATGGCTACCCCTTC. Translating it yields CASSQPGQGDNYGYPF.

Note on this clonotype: At one boundary the junction diverges from the germline segment, which might be a read error. The chain couples TRBV19 to TRBJ2-1; 8 bases fit TRBD2. Germline V CDR1 and CDR2: LNHDA, SQIVND (reference sequence). The CDR3 totals 15 residues. The CDR3 protein is CAASAGGVSYNEQSF. The CDR3, as DNA: TGTGCCGCCTCGGCCGGGGGGGTCTCCTACAATGAGCAGTCCTTC.

Notes on this clonotype: A single base separates this from a much larger clone, so it may be a read error. The J gene is TRBJ2-7, the V gene TRBV28; 7 positions match TRBD1. Germline CDR1 is MDHEN and CDR2 is SYDVKM. Trimming took 10 bases from V and 2 from J; bases not matched to a gene: 14. This CDR3 spans 15 amino acids. The CDR3 DNA follows: TGTGCCAACAGGACAGGCCGAGTTACTACCTACGAGCAGTACTTC. Its protein is CANRTGRVTTYEQYF.

The sample holds many counts of this clonotype. This chain links TRBV20-1 with TRBJ2-5; 8 nucleotides line up with TRBD2. V was clipped by 6 bases and J by 2 bases; unmatched bases: 14. The germline V gene encodes CDR1 DFQATT and CDR2 SNEGSKA (reference sequence). This CDR3 contains 16 residues. CDR3 in amino acids: CSAQAPRGGLQETQYF. CDR3 bases: TGCAGTGCACAAGCTCCCCGCGGGGGGCTTCAAGAGACCCAGTACTTC.

This clonotype was counted ten times or more. This chain joins TRBV10-3 and TRBJ1-4; D gene uncertain. V was clipped by 0 bases and J by 0 bases, with 11 bases between them. Germline V gene lookup returns CDR1 ENHRY and CDR2 SYGVKD. This CDR3 has 17 amino acids. The DNA for the CDR3 is TGTGCCATCAGTGAGTCTTCCAGATTTTCAACTAATGAAAAACTGTTTTTT. It encodes CAISESSRFSTNEKLFF.

Regarding this clonotype: A read error may explain this, as a much larger clone is one base away. The chain is built from TRBV12-3 or TRBV12-4 and TRBJ2-1, with 8 bases lining up with TRBD1. Trimming removed 6 bases from V and 7 bases from J; junction bases left unmatched: 5. The CDR3 covers 13 residues. CDR3 sequence (DNA): TGTGCCAGCAGGACAGGGGTGGTTAATGAGCAGTTCTTC. This translates into CASRTGVVNEQFF.

This clonotype was recorded a few times. The gene calls are TRBV5-1 and TRBJ2-5; 13 nucleotides match TRBD2. Germline V gives CDR1 SGHRS, CDR2 YFSETQ. CDR3 length equals 14 residues. J gave up 2 bases and V 7 bases, and 2 bases lay outside the gene matches. CDR3 sequence reads: CASRTSGGQETQYF. CDR3 DNA sequence: TGCGCCAGCCGGACTAGCGGGGGACAAGAGACCCAGTACTTC. The full variable domain, with the rest looked up from reference TRBV5-1 and TRBJ2-5, is KAGVTQTPRYLIKTRGQQVTLSCSPISGHRSVSWYQQTPGQGLQFLFEYFSETQRNKGNFPGRFSGRQFSNSRSEMNVSTLELGDSALYLCASRTSGGQETQYFGPGTRLLVL.

Many counts were recorded for this clonotype. The chain combines TRBV11-2 with TRBJ2-1; TRBD2 matches 8 bases. The V segment lost 2 bases and the J segment 3 bases; nucleotides outside the gene matches: 3. The germline V gene has CDR1 SGHAT and CDR2 FQNNGV. CDR3 size: 15 residues. CDR3 nucleotide sequence: TGTGCCAGCAGCTTACACGGGGGGGGCTACAATGAGCAGTTCTTC. It specifies CASSLHGGGYNEQFF.

The chain couples TRBV6-2 or TRBV6-3 to TRBJ1-2, with TRBD1 as a possible D gene (5 bases). The germline V and J ends were trimmed by 6 bases and 7 bases, with 21 bases remaining between them. CDR1 MNHEY and CDR2 SVGEGT come from the germline V gene. There are 15 residues in the CDR3. The CDR3 coding sequence is TGTGCCAGCAGAGCTACGGGGCAAGCAGGGTCTGGCTACACCTTC. It translates to CASRATGQAGSGYTF.

There are many counts of this clonotype. The CDR3 protein is CASSLAGQGKYF. The CDR3 bases are TGTGCCAGCAGTTTAGCGGGACAGGGAAAATACTTC. The gene calls are TRBV28 and TRBJ2-7, with TRBD1 identical over 9 bases. Germline V gives CDR1 MDHEN, CDR2 SYDVKM. V lost 2 bases and J lost 13; bases outside the gene matches: 6. The CDR3 runs 12 residues.

This clonotype was detected ten times or more. The chain employs TRBV9 and TRBJ1-1; D remains ambiguous. Germline CDR1 SGDLS, CDR2 YYNGEE. This CDR3 has 14 amino acids. Trimming pared 3 bases from V and 5 bases from J, leaving 14 bases between. The CDR3 region is CASSGGGRRTEAFF. The CDR3 DNA reads as TGTGCCAGCAGCGGGGGAGGCCGAAGGACTGAAGCTTTCTTT.

This clonotype was counted at least ten times. The chain has TRBV27 and TRBJ2-7; tentatively, D is TRBD1 or TRBD2 (5 bases each). Trimming shortened V by 2 bases and J by 0 bases, and 11 bases separated the two germline ends. The CDR3 covers 15 residues. Germline values: CDR1 MNHEY, CDR2 SMNVEV (reference sequence). The DNA for the CDR3 is TGTGCCAGCAGTTTAGTGGGGGTCCCCTCCTACGAGCAGTACTTC. Amino acids: CASSLVGVPSYEQYF.

There are many counts of this clonotype. DNA for the CDR3: TGTGCCAGTAGTAGACAGTCTAGCACAGATACGCAGTATTTT. Translating gives CASSRQSSTDTQYF. The chain is built from TRBV19 and TRBJ2-3; possibly TRBD1 for D (5 bases). Trimming cost V 4 bases and J 0 bases, with 8 bases left between them. Germline CDR1 LNHDA, CDR2 SQIVND (reference sequence). This CDR3 has 14 residues.

Of note for this clonotype: A much larger clonotype is one base distant, so this may be a read error. The rearrangement joins TRBV25-1 to TRBJ2-5; D ambiguous. The CDR3 has 13 residues. Germline V CDR1 and CDR2: MGHDK, SYGVNS. The CDR3 loop is CSSSWAEQETQYF. Here the CDR3 DNA reads TGTTCCAGCAGTTGGGCGGAGCAAGAGACCCAGTACTTC.

This rearrangement joins TRBV28 to TRBJ2-5; no clear D. Germline lookup yields CDR1 MDHEN and CDR2 SYDVKM. Trimming took 2 bases from V and 1 from J, leaving 14 bases between them. The CDR3 totals 16 residues. DNA for the CDR3: TGTGCCAGCAGTTTACGGCAGGCCCTTCCCCAAGAGACCCAGTACTTC. Translated, it gives CASSLRQALPQETQYF. Supplemented by reference TRBV28 and TRBJ2-5, the full variable domain reads DVKVTQSSRYLVKRTGEKVFLECVQDMDHENMFWYRQDPGLGLRLIYFSYDVKMKEKGDIPEGYSVSREKKERFSLILESASTNQTSMYLCASSLRQALPQETQYFGPGTRLLVL.

This clonotype was found a few times. This chain connects TRBV20-1 to TRBJ1-1, with a weak D call TRBD1 (5 bases). CDR1 and CDR2 from the germline V gene are DFQATT and SNEGSKA (reference sequence). CDR3 length equals 15 residues. V lost 0 bases and J 1 base, leaving 12 bases between the germline ends. The CDR3 loop is CSARDLRGRNTEAFF. CDR3 nucleotides: TGCAGTGCTAGAGATCTAAGGGGCAGGAACACTGAAGCTTTCTTT.

This clonotype was seen many times. The chain carries TRBV29-1 and TRBJ1-1; TRBD1 might be the D (6 bases). The CDR3 contains 13 residues. Trimming stripped 6 bases from V and 1 base from J, with 12 bases between. Germline CDR1 reads SQVTM; CDR2 reads ANQGSEA. This chain's CDR3 is CSVDQGGNTEAFF. Here the CDR3 DNA reads TGCAGCGTAGACCAAGGGGGGAACACTGAAGCTTTCTTT.

The table lists this clonotype with many counts. The chain couples TRBV29-1 to TRBJ2-5; tentative D call: TRBD1 (7 bases). Per the germline V gene, CDR1 is SQVTM and CDR2 is ANQGSEA. Trimming stripped 4 bases from V and 5 bases from J, with 8 bases between. CDR3 length equals 11 residues. Here the CDR3 reads CSVAGGETQYF. DNA of the CDR3: TGCAGCGTTGCAGGGGGGGAGACCCAGTACTTC.

This clonotype was seen many times. The V gene is TRBV11-2, the J gene TRBJ1-6; D gene ambiguous. The V gene's germline CDR1 is SGHAT and CDR2 FQNNGV. The CDR3 covers 18 residues. V was cut by 0 bases and J by 2 bases, with 14 bases left in between. CDR3 sequence: CASSLEAGIGAYNSPLHF. CDR3 DNA: TGTGCCAGCAGCTTAGAGGCCGGAATCGGGGCCTATAATTCACCCCTCCACTTT.

This clonotype showed up many times. The V call is TRBV6-5, the J call TRBJ2-3; possibly TRBD2 for D (5 bases). Trimming cost V 2 bases and J 1 base, with 10 bases left between them. The CDR3 is 15 residues long. Germline-derived CDR1 and CDR2 are MNHEY and SVGAGI. This CDR3 is CASSYPKEGTDTQYF. The CDR3 region has the DNA TGTGCCAGCAGTTACCCCAAGGAGGGCACAGATACGCAGTATTTT.

At least ten counts were recorded for this clonotype. The CDR3 is CSVAGINNEQFF. The CDR3 DNA reads TGCAGTGTAGCCGGGATCAACAATGAGCAGTTCTTC. The chain uses TRBV20-1 and TRBJ2-1; D might be TRBD2 (5 bases). The CDR3 is 12 residues long. V gave up 7 bases and J gave up 5 bases, with 12 bases separating them. CDR1 and CDR2 from the germline V gene are DFQATT and SNEGSKA (reference sequence).

This clonotype has a count of ten or more. V usage is TRBV10-3 and J usage is TRBJ1-1; D is ambiguous. There are 13 residues in the CDR3. Germline V CDR1 and CDR2: ENHRY, SYGVKD. The V and J ends lost 7 bases and 0 bases respectively, with 9 bases between them. The CDR3 here is CAIKRGLNTEAFF. CDR3 DNA sequence: TGTGCCATCAAACGGGGTTTGAACACTGAAGCTTTCTTT.

This clonotype was recorded many times. The rearrangement links TRBV6-2 or TRBV6-3 to TRBJ2-2; 14 bases match TRBD2. Per germline, CDR1 MNHEY and CDR2 SVGEGT. Trimming cost V 5 bases and J 3 bases; bases outside gene matches: 5. This CDR3 contains 17 residues. Here the CDR3 reads CASSRGLAGGHTGELFF. CDR3 coding DNA: TGTGCCAGCAGTCGTGGACTAGCGGGGGGTCACACCGGGGAGCTGTTTTTT.

This clonotype has at least ten counts. V usage is TRBV12-3 or TRBV12-4 and J usage is TRBJ2-3; 8 nucleotides align to TRBD2. J lost 6 bases, V lost 7 bases, and 12 bases had no gene match. This CDR3 spans 15 amino acids. CDR3 sequence (DNA): TGTGCCAGCACCCCGCTAGCCGGGGGGGGTGATACGCAGTATTTT. Translated, it gives CASTPLAGGGDTQYF.

This clonotype was observed a few times. The chain employs TRBV5-5 and TRBJ2-2, with TRBD1 as a possible D gene (6 bases). The V end was cut by 3 bases, the J end by 3 bases, with 21 bases between. The V gene's germline CDR1 is SGHKS and CDR2 YYEKEE (reference sequence). The CDR3 sequence is 18 residues long. CDR3: CASSSLNLDRRYTGELFF. Here the CDR3 DNA reads TGTGCCAGCAGCTCCCTTAACCTCGACAGGAGATACACCGGGGAGCTGTTTTTT.

This clonotype was picked up many times. The chain employs TRBV20-1 and TRBJ1-3; D not certain. Trimming stripped 1 base from V and 4 bases from J, with 14 bases between. Germline V CDR1 and CDR2: DFQATT, SNEGSKA (reference sequence). CDR3 size: 15 residues. CDR3 sequence: CSARAWSGVGNTIYF. DNA of the CDR3: TGCAGTGCTAGAGCTTGGTCGGGAGTGGGAAACACCATATATTTT.

With regard to this clonotype: It may be a read error: a sequence one base away is much more abundant. J is TRBJ1-4 and V is TRBV5-1; 8 bases are shared with TRBD1. The length of the CDR3 is 17 residues. The V gene end was trimmed by 0 bases and the J gene end by 8 bases; junction bases not matched to a gene: 12. The germline CDR1 and CDR2 sequences are SGHRS and YFSETQ. CDR3: CASSLASVGRGPEKLFF. The CDR3 bases are TGCGCCAGCAGCTTGGCCAGTGTCGGCAGGGGGCCGGAAAAACTGTTTTTT. Combining the CDR3 with reference TRBV5-1 and TRBJ1-4 gives the whole variable domain KAGVTQTPRYLIKTRGQQVTLSCSPISGHRSVSWYQQTPGQGLQFLFEYFSETQRNKGNFPGRFSGRQFSNSRSEMNVSTLELGDSALYLCASSLASVGRGPEKLFFGSGTQLSVL.

This clonotype was counted ten times or more. The chain joins TRBV7-9 to TRBJ2-5; possibly TRBD1 for D (5 bases). This CDR3 contains 16 residues. Trimming removed 2 bases from V and 3 bases from J, with 16 bases in between. Looked up from germline, CDR1 is SEHNR and CDR2 is FQNEAQ (reference sequence). As DNA, the CDR3 is TGTGCCAGCAGCTTAATCGGCAGGGAAAAAAAAGAGACCCAGTACTTC. It yields the protein CASSLIGREKKETQYF.